Listed below are T cell receptor beta chains from one sample, sequenced in a study of CD8 T cells in Susac syndrome. From the immunoSEQ multiplex PCR reads, TCRdb called clonotypes with MiXCR, one entry per CDR3 protein. The sample consists of over 150,000 distinct CDR3 sequences, under 95% of them appearing once. Source material: CD4+ T cells from PBMCs. The receptors derive from a human donor with multiple sclerosis. Each CDR3 is given with its conserved first and last residue.

TRBV12-3/TRBV12-4	CASASGFNYGYTF
TRBV6-2/TRBV6-3	CASTDYGAHYEQYF
TRBV24-1	CATSDSHSYEQYF
TRBV7-2	CASSFNRDNEQFF
TRBV12-3/TRBV12-4	CASSLRSEAFF
TRBV18	CASSPGYSEMNTEAFF
TRBV5-6	CASSLQGMRPQHF
TRBV5-1	CASSLNFYEQYF
TRBV10-3	CATSVAGGDNEQYF
TRBV7-2	CASIPERTSGELFF
TRBV10-3	CAISDRGRQDGYTF
TRBV28	CASSLAGGTYEQYF